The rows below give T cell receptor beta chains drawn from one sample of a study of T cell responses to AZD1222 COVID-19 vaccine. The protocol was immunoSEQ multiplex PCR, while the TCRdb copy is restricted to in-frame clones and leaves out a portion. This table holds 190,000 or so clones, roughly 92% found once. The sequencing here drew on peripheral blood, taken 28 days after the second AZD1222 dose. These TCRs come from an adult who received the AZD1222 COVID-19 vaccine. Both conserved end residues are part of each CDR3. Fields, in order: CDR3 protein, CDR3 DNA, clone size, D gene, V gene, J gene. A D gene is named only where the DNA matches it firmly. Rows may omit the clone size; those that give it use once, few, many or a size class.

CASSQGGGYTF	TGCGCCAGCAGCCAAGGGGGTGGCTACACCTTC	-	-	TRBV4-1	TRBJ1-2
CSVVNRDRGNEQFF	TGCAGCGTTGTAAACCGGGACAGGGGCAATGAGCAGTTCTTC	-	TRBD1	TRBV29-1	TRBJ2-1
CSVSSGQGLYEQYF	TGCAGCGTCTCCTCGGGACAGGGTCTGTACGAGCAGTACTTC	many	TRBD1	TRBV29-1	TRBJ2-7
CASSLGSVIGTEAFF	TGCGCCAGCAGCTTGGGATCGGTGATCGGGACTGAAGCTTTCTTT	-	-	TRBV5-1	TRBJ1-1
CASSLPEQGAQYEQYF	TGTGCCAGCAGCCTACCTGAACAGGGGGCTCAATACGAGCAGTACTTC	-	TRBD1	TRBV7-7	TRBJ2-7
CASSLGYGFGQYF	TGTGCCAGCAGCTTAGGGTACGGATTCGGGCAGTACTTC	-	-	TRBV11-2	TRBJ2-7
CATSRVGLGYEQYF	TGTGCCACCAGCAGAGTAGGACTCGGGTACGAGCAGTACTTC	-	-	TRBV15	TRBJ2-7
CASSISPEPYNEQFF	TGTGCCAGCTCAATAAGTCCAGAGCCCTACAATGAGCAGTTCTTC	-	-	TRBV18	TRBJ2-1
CASSYTALWNEQFF	TGTGCCAGCAGCTATACGGCCCTGTGGAATGAGCAGTTCTTC	once	-	TRBV7-2	TRBJ2-1
CASSRLQGGYTF	TGTGCCAGCAGCCGTCTCCAGGGTGGCTACACCTTC	-	-	TRBV4-2	TRBJ1-2
CASSDADPYNSYSNQPQHF	TGTGCCAGCAGTGACGCTGACCCATACAATTCATATAGCAATCAGCCCCAGCATTTT	-	-	TRBV6-1	TRBJ1-5
CASSQDWLGGASETQYF	TGTGCCAGCAGCCAAGATTGGTTGGGGGGGGCATCAGAGACCCAGTACTTC	-	-	TRBV3-1/TRBV3-2	TRBJ2-5
CASSEGGTGELFF	TGCGCCAGCAGTGAGGGGGGCACCGGGGAGCTGTTTTTT	-	-	TRBV10-1	TRBJ2-2
CASSAGTDKNEKLFF	TGTGCCAGCAGCGCAGGGACAGACAAAAATGAAAAACTGTTTTTT	-	TRBD1	TRBV5-4	TRBJ1-4
CASSKQEAGYTF	TGTGCCAGCAGCAAACAAGAGGCTGGCTACACCTTC	-	-	TRBV21-1	TRBJ1-2
CASSFSGTSSAAFF	TGTGCCAGCAGCTTTTCCGGGACCTCATCGGCAGCTTTCTTT	-	-	TRBV5-5	TRBJ1-1
CAIGITRGFEKLFF	TGTGCCATCGGGATCACACGGGGTTTCGAAAAACTGTTTTTT	-	-	TRBV10-3	TRBJ1-4
CASRQGYAGNTIYF	TGTGCCAGCAGACAAGGATATGCTGGAAACACCATATATTTT	-	-	TRBV6-5	TRBJ1-3
CASSYSMAGDTYEQYF	TGTGCCAGCAGTTACTCGATGGCAGGGGATACCTACGAGCAGTACTTC	-	-	TRBV6-5	TRBJ2-7
CASSVSGGLNEKLFF	TGTGCCAGCAGCGTTTCAGGGGGCCTAAATGAAAAACTGTTTTTT	-	TRBD1	TRBV9	TRBJ1-4
CSVSPGGYNYGYTF	TGCAGCGTCTCTCCCGGCGGCTATAACTATGGCTACACCTTC	-	-	TRBV29-1	TRBJ1-2
CASSYPDSLNGLEAFF	TGTGCCAGCAGTTACCCTGACAGTCTAAATGGTCTTGAAGCTTTCTTT	-	-	TRBV6-5	TRBJ1-1
CASTTGAGLDYGYTF	TGTGCCAGCACCACAGGTGCCGGGTTAGACTATGGCTACACCTTC	-	-	TRBV7-9	TRBJ1-2
CASSRDSNTEAFF	TGCGCCTCATCTCGTGATTCGAACACTGAAGCTTTCTTT	few	-	TRBV10-1	TRBJ1-1
CASSPRSGTVYEQYF	TGTGCCAGCAGCCCCCGTTCCGGGACAGTCTACGAGCAGTACTTC	-	TRBD1	TRBV5-4	TRBJ2-7
CASSPVTGGRESYGYTF	TGTGCCAGTAGTCCTGTTACAGGGGGCCGGGAGTCCTATGGCTACACCTTC	-	TRBD1	TRBV19	TRBJ1-2
CASSQGGGNYGYTF	TGTGCCAGCAGCCAAGGGGGTGGCAACTATGGCTACACCTTC	-	-	TRBV3-1/TRBV3-2	TRBJ1-2
CASSPQMGETQYF	TGTGCCAGCAGCCCGCAGATGGGAGAGACCCAGTACTTC	-	-	TRBV7-3	TRBJ2-5
CASSRDQGALPPTSSVAVHTF	TGTGCCAGCTCCCGAGATCAAGGGGCTCTACCTCCCACCTCCTCAGTCGCTGTGCACACCTTC	-	-	TRBV18	TRBJ1-2
CASSLDHSYGYTF	TGTGCCAGCAGTTTAGATCACAGCTATGGCTACACCTTC	once	-	TRBV12-3/TRBV12-4	TRBJ1-2
CASSFGRKTQYF	TGTGCCAGCAGCTTCGGGCGGAAGACCCAGTACTTC	-	-	TRBV7-2	TRBJ2-5
CASSSYPSGGETQYF	TGTGCCAGCAGTTCATACCCTTCGGGAGGAGAGACCCAGTACTTC	-	TRBD2	TRBV28	TRBJ2-5
CASSVGWPRGNSPLHF	TGTGCCAGCAGCGTAGGGTGGCCCAGGGGCAATTCACCCCTCCACTTT	-	-	TRBV9	TRBJ1-6
CSVDAGNTEAFF	TGCAGCGTTGATGCAGGAAACACTGAAGCTTTCTTT	-	-	TRBV29-1	TRBJ1-1
CASSLVGTGGYNEQFF	TGTGCCAGCAGCTTAGTAGGGACAGGGGGCTACAATGAGCAGTTCTTC	-	TRBD1	TRBV11-3	TRBJ2-1
CASSSPDRGRTGELFF	TGTGCCAGCAGCTCCCCGGACAGGGGACGCACCGGGGAGCTGTTTTTT	-	TRBD1	TRBV11-3	TRBJ2-2
CASSDRDTTNEKLFF	TGTGCCAGCAGTGATCGGGACACAACTAATGAAAAACTGTTTTTT	-	-	TRBV25-1	TRBJ1-4
CASRKGAGLSTGELFF	TGTGCCAGCAGGAAGGGGGCCGGGCTTAGCACCGGGGAGCTGTTTTTT	once	TRBD1	TRBV27	TRBJ2-2
CASSDGPGGEKLFF	TGTGCCAGCAGTGATGGTCCGGGAGGTGAAAAACTGTTTTTT	-	-	TRBV2	TRBJ1-4
CASSLALRERGDSPLHF	TGTGCCAGCAGCTTGGCTTTGCGGGAGCGCGGGGATTCACCCCTCCACTTT	-	-	TRBV13	TRBJ1-6
CASSLIPGTGGTDTQYF	TGTGCCAGCAGCTTAATTCCAGGGACAGGTGGCACAGATACGCAGTATTTT	-	TRBD1	TRBV7-3	TRBJ2-3
CSTSSGANVLTF	TGCAGCACAAGCTCTGGGGCCAACGTCCTGACTTTC	once	-	TRBV29-1	TRBJ2-6